This T cell receptor (beta chain) was identified during a study of response to subunit inactivated influenza vaccine. MiXCR, applied by TCRdb to the RT-PCR reads, yields one record per CDR3 protein. The sample shows 650,000 to 800,000 distinct CDR3 sequences, roughly 14% of them seen only once. General study findings and limits: Few additional T cells are recruited per seasonal influenza vaccination, authors suggested.

Germline V gives CDR1 SGHAT, CDR2 FQNNGV. V shed 2 bases and J shed 0 bases, with 11 bases lying between them. This CDR3 has 16 amino acids. On this clonotype itself: What it binds is not known.

The chain couples TRBV11-2 to TRBJ2-1; D not resolved. The sample consisted of PBMCs from blood, taken 14 to 15 days before vaccination. This clonotype was sampled from a man aged 45-65 years who received an inactivated influenza vaccine. Here the CDR3 DNA reads TGTGCCAGCAGCTTAATCCAACACCTCTCCTACAATGAGCAGTTCTTC. Encoded protein: CASSLIQHLSYNEQFF.